Listed below are T cell receptor beta chains from one sample, sequenced in a study of blood T cell repertoires in COVID-19. Only in-frame clones appear in the TCRdb table, and some are missing; sequencing was by immunoSEQ multiplex PCR. Of some 350,000 clones in the sample, 85% to 90% were seen once. The material sequenced was PBMCs or T cells enriched from blood (not recorded which). The receptors here all came from a man aged 18 to 29 who had recovered from COVID-19. Each CDR3 is given with its conserved first and last residue. A D gene is named only where the DNA matches it firmly. Clone size is shown for a subset of rows, as once, few, many or a class of expanded clone.

clone_size,v_call,d_call,j_call,cdr3_nt,cdr3_aa
once,TRBV6-5,TRBD2,TRBJ2-3,TGTGCCAGCAGCGTCCTATCCGGGGGGGATACGCAGTATTTT,CASSVLSGGDTQYF
NA,TRBV24-1,NA,TRBJ2-7,TGTGCCACCAGTGATCCCGGCCAAGGGGATTCCGAGCAGTACTTC,CATSDPGQGDSEQYF
NA,TRBV28,TRBD2,TRBJ2-2,TGTGCCAGCACCGGGGGGTTTCGCACCGGGGAGCTGTTTTTT,CASTGGFRTGELFF
NA,TRBV9,TRBD1,TRBJ2-6,TGTGCCAGCAGCTATGGACAGGATCGATTTGGGGCCAACGTCCTGACTTTC,CASSYGQDRFGANVLTF
NA,TRBV4-1,NA,TRBJ2-2,TGCGCCAGCAGCCAGGAGAGTAGCACCGGGGAGCTGTTTTTT,CASSQESSTGELFF
few,TRBV9,NA,TRBJ1-1,TGTGCCAGCAGCGCCCAGCAGGCGCCTATAATCACTGAAGCTTTCTTT,CASSAQQAPIITEAFF
NA,TRBV29-1,NA,TRBJ1-1,TGCAGCGTTGGGCAGGTCCCTGAAGCTTTCTTT,CSVGQVPEAFF
NA,TRBV4-1,TRBD1,TRBJ1-2,TGCGCCAGCAGCCAATCGGACAGGGGACGCTATGGCTACACCTTC,CASSQSDRGRYGYTF
NA,TRBV7-9,NA,TRBJ2-2,TGTGCCAGCAGCCCGAGGGACACCTACATCCTCGCGAACACCGGGGAGCTGTTTTTT,CASSPRDTYILANTGELFF
NA,TRBV5-4,NA,TRBJ1-1,TGTGCCAGCAGCATCCAAATGAACACTGAAGCTTTCTTT,CASSIQMNTEAFF
NA,TRBV5-1,NA,TRBJ2-5,TGCGCCAGCAGCCCTGGGGCCAGTAGGACGGAGACCCAGTACTTC,CASSPGASRTETQYF
NA,TRBV4-2,NA,TRBJ1-2,TGTGCCAGCAGCCAAGACACAATTAATGGCTACACCTTC,CASSQDTINGYTF
NA,TRBV6-5,TRBD1,TRBJ2-1,TGTGCCAGCAGTCCGGGACAGAGGAATGAGCAGTTCTTC,CASSPGQRNEQFF
NA,TRBV10-3,TRBD1,TRBJ2-2,TGTGCCATAACCGGGACAGCGAACACCGGGGAGCTGTTTTTT,CAITGTANTGELFF
NA,TRBV5-4,NA,TRBJ1-1,TGTGCCAGCAGCCAAATGAACACTGAAGCTTTCTTT,CASSQMNTEAFF
NA,TRBV6-5,TRBD1,TRBJ1-2,TGTGCCAGCTCCAGGGGGTCTGCCTATGGCTACACCTTC,CASSRGSAYGYTF
NA,TRBV12-3/TRBV12-4,NA,TRBJ1-1,TGTGCCAGCAGTTTATTGGCAGTGTATGCTTTCTTT,CASSLLAVYAFF
NA,TRBV7-3,TRBD2,TRBJ2-2,TGTGCCAGTTCGATAGGCGGGGGGGCCCTCCCCGGGGAGCTGTTTTTT,CASSIGGGALPGELFF
NA,TRBV1,NA,TRBJ2-1,TGCACCAGCAGCCAACTCTCCGCGGGATCATCCTACAATGAGCAGTTCTTC,CTSSQLSAGSSYNEQFF
NA,TRBV7-2,NA,TRBJ1-3,TGTGCCAGCAGCCCGGGGAACACCATATATTTT,CASSPGNTIYF
NA,TRBV9,NA,TRBJ1-1,TGTGCCAGCACCCTGCGCAATGCTTTCTTT,CASTLRNAFF
NA,TRBV5-8,TRBD1,TRBJ2-1,TGTGCCAGCAGCTTCACAGGGGGGATCGGTGAGCAGTTCTTC,CASSFTGGIGEQFF
NA,TRBV28,TRBD1,TRBJ2-5,TGTGCCAGCAGTCAGACAGGGAGACAAGAGACCCAGTACTTC,CASSQTGRQETQYF
NA,TRBV30,NA,TRBJ1-5,TGTGCCTGGACAGGACAGTTAAATCAGCCCCAGCATTTT,CAWTGQLNQPQHF
NA,TRBV29-1,NA,TRBJ1-5,TGCAGCGTAGCAGGGGCGGATAGCAATCAGCCCCAGCATTTT,CSVAGADSNQPQHF
NA,TRBV19,TRBD2,TRBJ2-5,TGTGCCAGTAGTTTGGGAACTAGCGTGCAAGAGACCCAGTACTTC,CASSLGTSVQETQYF
NA,TRBV9,NA,TRBJ1-1,TGTGCCAGCAGCGCCCAGACAGGCAGCAACACTGAAGCTTTCTTT,CASSAQTGSNTEAFF
once,TRBV2,NA,TRBJ2-1,TGTGCCAGCAGTCTTAGCAATGAGCAGTTCTTC,CASSLSNEQFF
NA,TRBV7-2,TRBD1,TRBJ2-5,TGTGCCAGCGCCCCAACAGGGGGCTATGAGACCCAGTACTTC,CASAPTGGYETQYF
NA,TRBV28,TRBD1,TRBJ1-1,TGTGCCAGCAGTCCCGAGGACAGGGTCGGCACTGAAGCTTTCTTT,CASSPEDRVGTEAFF
NA,TRBV5-8,TRBD1,TRBJ1-1,TGTGCCAGCAGCATCGGACGGACAGGGGGCACTGAAGCTTTCTTT,CASSIGRTGGTEAFF
NA,TRBV28,NA,TRBJ1-4,TGTGCCAGCAAACCCTTGGGGACTGTTGGGTACGAAAAACTGTTTTTT,CASKPLGTVGYEKLFF
NA,TRBV7-9,TRBD1,TRBJ1-4,TGTGCCAGCAGCCCGCCGGGACAGGCGTCAACTAATGAAAAACTGTTTTTT,CASSPPGQASTNEKLFF
NA,TRBV19,NA,TRBJ2-3,TGTGCCAGTAGTAAATGGACTCTCTTAAGTAGCACAGATACGCAGTATTTT,CASSKWTLLSSTDTQYF
NA,TRBV28,NA,TRBJ1-1,TGTGCCAGCAGTTTATCGGGGATTTACACTGAAGCTTTCTTT,CASSLSGIYTEAFF
NA,TRBV5-1,TRBD1,TRBJ1-4,TGCGCCAGCAGCCGTCCTGAGGGGGCAAGTGAAAAACTGTTTTTT,CASSRPEGASEKLFF
NA,TRBV29-1,TRBD2,TRBJ2-7,TGCAGCGTTGGCCAGCGGGAAAGATACGAGCAGTACTTC,CSVGQRERYEQYF
NA,TRBV21-1,NA,TRBJ2-1,TGTGCCAGCAGCAAAGCGCATATAGCGGCCTTTGCCAATGAGCAGTTCTTC,CASSKAHIAAFANEQFF
NA,TRBV18,NA,TRBJ2-5,TGTGCCAGCTCATCAGCTACAGGTTTACAAGAGACCCAGTACTTC,CASSSATGLQETQYF
NA,TRBV2,NA,TRBJ1-5,TGTGCCAGCAGTGGACAGGAACTCTGGCCCCAGCATTTT,CASSGQELWPQHF
NA,TRBV5-6,TRBD2,TRBJ2-7,TGTGCCAGCAGCTTGGCGCCTAGCGGGACAACCGAGCAGTACTTC,CASSLAPSGTTEQYF
NA,TRBV25-1,NA,TRBJ1-5,TGTGCCAGCAGTGCGCAGGGGAATCAGCCCCAGCATTTT,CASSAQGNQPQHF
once,TRBV7-9,NA,TRBJ1-4,TGTGCCGCCGAAAAGTTAGGGGCTACTAATGAAAAACTGTTTTTT,CAAEKLGATNEKLFF
NA,TRBV14,TRBD2,TRBJ2-1,TGTGCCAGCAGCCAGGGACTAGCGGGGCATGAGCAGTTCTTC,CASSQGLAGHEQFF
NA,TRBV27,NA,TRBJ2-1,TGTGCCAGCAGTAACCGTAATACAAACTACAATGAGCAGTTCTTC,CASSNRNTNYNEQFF
NA,TRBV20-1,TRBD2,TRBJ2-5,TGCAGTGCTAGTGAAGCGGGAGGGCCGCGGGAGACCCAGTACTTC,CSASEAGGPRETQYF
NA,TRBV5-1,NA,TRBJ1-2,TGCGCCAGCAGCCGAGGCGAAATCTATGGCTACACCTTC,CASSRGEIYGYTF
NA,TRBV18,NA,TRBJ1-1,TGTGCCAGCTCACTATCTACAGGACAGACTGAAGCTTTCTTT,CASSLSTGQTEAFF
NA,TRBV7-3,TRBD2,TRBJ2-6,TGTGCCAGCAGCCTGCGTGGAACTAGCGGGTGGGCTGGGGCCAACGTCCTGACTTTC,CASSLRGTSGWAGANVLTF
NA,TRBV4-3,TRBD2,TRBJ2-3,TGCGCCAGCAGCCAACTTGGGACTAGCGCAAGTTCTAGCACAGATACGCAGTATTTT,CASSQLGTSASSSTDTQYF
NA,TRBV27,NA,TRBJ1-4,TGTGCCAGCCGTTGGGGAGGTCCTAATGAAAAACTGTTTTTT,CASRWGGPNEKLFF